This note documents a single T cell receptor beta chain sequence. The antigen remains unidentified. The authors amplified TCR beta CDR3 from genomic DNA using two-round multiplex PCR. First-round PCR, the initial amplification, used primers specific to each TRBV and TRBJ gene. TCRdb processed the multiplex PCR reads anew with MiXCR; each CDR3 protein has one entry. The sample comprises about 24,000 distinct CDR3 sequences, around 34% of which are singletons, and 60% to 80% rests with the top ten. Germline V gives CDR1 MNHNS, CDR2 SASEGT. With 5 bases clipped from V and 2 bases from J, the junction kept 5 bases outside the gene matches. CDR3 length: 15 residues. The sample originates from a study of prognosis after radiotherapy for stage I lung cancer. Findings of the study overall: Reportedly, metastasis status was linked to differences in TRBV and TRBJ usage frequencies.

The V gene is TRBV6-1, the J gene TRBJ2-2; TRBD1 agrees at 7 bases. The clonotype originates from a donor aged 50 or older with non-small cell lung cancer. The specimen comprised PBMCs, sampled before or after stereotactic body radiation therapy (not recorded which). Written as DNA, the CDR3 is TGTGCCAGCAGTCAACAGGGGAAAAACACCGGGGAGCTGTTTTTT. Its protein product is CASSQQGKNTGELFF.